One sample yielded the 3 T cell receptor beta chains listed below, sequenced in a study of cytomegalovirus exposure and HLA in healthy donors. The PCR made use of 60 Vbeta and 13 Jbeta primers. Sequencing was performed with immunoSEQ multiplex PCR; in TCRdb, only in-frame clones are kept and a portion is missing. This table holds 100,000 to 150,000 clones. Sequencing was done on a sample of PBMCs. The receptors shown here come from a man aged 18 to 35 in good health and CMV-seronegative.

The CDR3 here is CASSLGTGWEKLFF. In DNA, the CDR3 is TGTGCCAGCAGCTTAGGGACAGGGTGGGAAAAACTGTTTTTT. The V and J genes are TRBV7-2 and TRBJ1-4, with 8 positions matching TRBD1. CDR3 length: 14 amino acids. The germline gives CDR1 SGHTA, CDR2 FQGNSA. The V gene end was trimmed by 1 base and the J gene end by 8 bases; junction bases not matched to a gene: 3.

The chain employs TRBV7-2 and TRBJ2-7; no definite D call. V gave up 2 bases and J gave up 0 bases, with 11 bases separating them. The V gene's germline CDR1 is SGHTA and CDR2 FQGNSA. The CDR3 extends over 15 amino acids. The CDR3 coding sequence is TGTGCCAGCAGCTTAAGTCTCATGAGCTCCTACGAGCAGTACTTC. Translation gives CASSLSLMSSYEQYF.

The chain employs TRBV5-1 and TRBJ1-2; 7 nucleotides line up with TRBD1. CDR3 length: 14 amino acids. Losses at the gene ends were 0 bases for V and 5 bases for J; bases not matched to a gene: 4. CDR1 is SGHRS and CDR2 is YFSETQ in the germline V gene. CDR3 residues: CASSLGQGEYGYTF. The CDR3 DNA reads TGCGCCAGCAGCTTGGGTCAGGGGGAGTATGGCTACACCTTC.